This T cell receptor beta chain was sequenced in a study of beta chain features in type 1 diabetes listed by TCRdb under 2018. For the wider study: Patients and healthy donors did not differ in mean age, gender distribution, total cell number or subset yield. The study compared TCRB repertoires of sorted circulating CD4+ T cell subsets between recently diagnosed type 1 diabetes patients and matched healthy donors. A total of 90 million to 140 million sorted cells were examined across all samples, and RNA yield correlated strongly with the number of cells per subset. Regulatory and stem cell-like memory subsets were obtained from only 8 patients and roughly eight healthy donors, while naive and central memory subsets were obtained from all 30 or so donors. Broad study findings and their caveats: Only small numbers of individuals were included in the HLA sub-analyses, which left unresolved whether HLA type had any influence on TCRB rearrangement. Naive, central memory and regulatory TCRB repertoires appeared to be more alike among patients than among healthy donors. PCR may preferentially amplify shorter templates, but because patient and control samples were amplified and corrected together, any resulting skew would affect both groups equally. Type 1 diabetes patients showed a moderate but significant shortening of TCRB CDR3 length in all four CD4+ subsets. Fewer insertions and more nucleotide deletions at VDJ recombination sites were observed in patients with type 1 diabetes, implying thymic rearrangement abnormalities. Because cDNA rather than genomic DNA was sequenced, highly expressing activated cells could have been over-represented, although no difference in activation and CD3 levels was found between groups.

Taken from cysteine to phenylalanine, the CDR3 has 15 residues. Left in the record is the CDR3 DNA by itself, 45 bases read in frame from the first base. The germline V gene supplies CDR1 MNHEY and CDR2 SVGAGI. V is cut back by 6 bases and J by 3 bases, with 6 bases in the junction unmatched. The entire amount of isolated RNA was reverse transcribed using the High Capacity cDNA Reverse Transcription Kit, so the sequenced TCRB transcripts were expressed ones. Deep immunoSEQ sequencing was performed on naive, central memory and regulatory T cell samples, with an average of roughly 3.6 million total reads per sample. Sorted cells were lysed in RLT buffer and RNA was extracted with DNase-treated RNeasy Micro or Mini kits, depending on cell number. To prevent cross-contamination, each cell subset was processed individually, whereas patient and healthy donor samples were processed jointly. TCRB sequences were amplified from cDNA with the immunoSEQ multiplex PCR, producing 87-bp fragments spanning the CDR3 region. Sequencing of the amplicons was done on the Illumina HiSeq platform. For the original study's pipeline: Synthetic template baselines were used to correct PCR bias computationally, reads within Hamming distance 2 were collapsed, and singletons that could not be merged were discarded. By aligning reads against IMGT, V, D and J genes, CDR3 length, and insertions or deletions at six rearrangement sites were assigned. Within each subset, clonotype counts were normalized to the number of sorted cells before true diversity and Gini coefficients were calculated with the tcR R package. The overlap coefficient, calculated on TCRB nucleotide sequences, was used to quantify repertoire sharing. Out-of-frame TCRB sequences from naive cells were analyzed to stand in for the pre-selection repertoire. Sourced from immuneACCESS, this table was stored by TCRdb with only in-frame sequences that have V and J called. A share of the clones is absent; for the studies checked, an unresolved V gene accounts for under half, and the remainder has no known explanation. For V, J and clone size, that table is used; D and trimming come from the DNA. This sample comprises 500,000 to 700,000 clones, around 16% of them detected only once. 0.093% of the sample is held by the ten biggest clonotypes.

Points on this clone: Its antigen has not been determined. Per-base quality was not reported, and no clone a single base away is much larger than it.

Each donor gave one peripheral blood draw, about 110 mL on average, collected into heparinised tubes. A BD FACSAria II was used to sort naive, central memory, regulatory and stem cell-like memory CD4+ T cells with a panel that included CD45RO, CCR7, CD25, CD127, CD95 and CD27. A purity above 95% was achieved for all sorted populations. PBMCs were isolated immediately by Lymphoprep density gradient centrifugation and stained directly without culture. To minimize batch effects, samples were stained and sorted in pairs, one healthy donor with one patient per experiment. Recombination connected TRBV6-5 to TRBJ2-4, and 9 bases in between align with TRBD1. The sample taken for sequencing was naive CD4+ T cells from blood. Reading the label with the study, this specimen's cell subset or site is: true naive CD4+ T cells. This receptor was identified in a man younger than 35 in good health. The CDR3 in this case is CASRFRDRDKNIQYF. In nucleotides, the sequence is TGTGCCAGCAGGTTCCGGGACAGGGACAAAAACATTCAGTACTTC.